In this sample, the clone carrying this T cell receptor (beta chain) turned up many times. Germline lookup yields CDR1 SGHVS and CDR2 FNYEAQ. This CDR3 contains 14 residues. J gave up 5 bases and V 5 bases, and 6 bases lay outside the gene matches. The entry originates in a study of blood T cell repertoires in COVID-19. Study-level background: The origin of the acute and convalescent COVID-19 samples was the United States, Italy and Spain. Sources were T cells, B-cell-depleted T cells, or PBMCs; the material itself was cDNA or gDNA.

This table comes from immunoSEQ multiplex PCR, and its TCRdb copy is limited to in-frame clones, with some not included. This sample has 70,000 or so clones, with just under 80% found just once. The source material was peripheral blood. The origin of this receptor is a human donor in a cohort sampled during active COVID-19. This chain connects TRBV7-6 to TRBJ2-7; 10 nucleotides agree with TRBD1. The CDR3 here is CASSLRQGANEQYF. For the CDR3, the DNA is TGTGCCAGCAGCCTGCGACAGGGGGCAAACGAGCAGTACTTC.